One sample yielded the 26 T cell receptor beta chains listed below, sequenced in a study of beta chain features in type 1 diabetes. Findings of the study overall: Moderate yet significant TCRB CDR3 shortening was seen in Type 1 diabetes patients in all four CD4+ subsets.

Which antigens these TCRs recognize remains unknown. The sequenced template was cDNA made from the entire isolated RNA. The repertoire was sequenced with immunoSEQ multiplex PCR; TCRdb's copy has only in-frame clones and lacks some. Counted here are fewer than 25,000 clones, 55% to 75% occurring once; the ten biggest clones make up roughly 4.2%. Source material: Tregs from blood. These receptors were collected from a man aged 18 to 30 with type 1 diabetes.

The J gene is TRBJ1-4, the V gene TRBV10-3, with TRBD1 matching over 8 bases. Per the germline V gene, CDR1 is ENHRY and CDR2 is SYGVKD. V was clipped by 6 bases and J by 6 bases; unmatched bases: 3. This CDR3 is 13 amino acids long. The CDR3: CAIRSQGDEKLFF. The DNA of the CDR3 is TGTGCCATCAGGTCACAGGGGGATGAAAAACTGTTTTTT.

V usage is TRBV5-6 and J usage is TRBJ1-2; no definite D call. In germline, CDR1 is SGHDT, CDR2 YYEEEE. V lost 1 base and J 4 bases, leaving 5 bases between the germline ends. This CDR3 region has 12 residues. The DNA for the CDR3 is TGTGCCAGCAGCTTGCGAGTCTATGGCTACACCTTC. Its translation: CASSLRVYGYTF.

This rearrangement joins TRBV29-1 to TRBJ2-7; the D gene is possibly TRBD1 (5 bases). V was shortened by 5 bases and J by 4 bases, with 9 bases between the two germline ends. The CDR3 loop spans 11 amino acids. Germline lookup yields CDR1 SQVTM and CDR2 ANQGSEA. Here the CDR3 reads CSVSQGYEQYF. The CDR3 coding sequence is TGCAGCGTTTCGCAGGGTTACGAGCAGTACTTC.

The rearrangement uses TRBV29-1 and TRBJ2-7, with D maybe TRBD1 (6 bases). V was shortened by 6 bases and J by 1 base, with 13 bases between the two germline ends. Germline V CDR1 and CDR2: SQVTM, ANQGSEA. The CDR3 runs to 13 residues. This CDR3 is CSVLGTTSYEQYF. The CDR3 region has the DNA TGCAGCGTGCTCGGGACAACTTCCTACGAGCAGTACTTC.

The V gene is TRBV6-5, the J gene TRBJ2-7, with D possibly being TRBD2 (6 bases). V lost 6 bases to trimming and J lost 6 bases, with 18 bases between them. Germline-derived CDR1 and CDR2 are MNHEY and SVGAGI. This CDR3 has 14 amino acids. CDR3 nucleotide sequence: TGTGCCAGCAGAGTACACAAATGGGGGGTCGAGCAGTACTTC. This translates into CASRVHKWGVEQYF.

This clone was seen once. The chain is built from TRBV7-2 and TRBJ2-7; 11 nucleotides match TRBD2. The ends lost 5 bases at V and 0 bases at J; junction bases unmatched: 12. CDR3 length equals 18 residues. Germline-derived CDR1 and CDR2 are SGHTA and FQGNSA. In nucleotides, the CDR3 is TGTGCCAGCAGCCCCCGGGGTAGCGGGAGGGTAAGCTCCTACGAGCAGTACTTC. Amino acid sequence: CASSPRGSGRVSSYEQYF.

The sample holds one count of this clone. The genes are TRBV5-4 and TRBJ2-1; a weak D match, TRBD2 (6 bases). This CDR3 comprises 13 residues. Germline CDR1 and CDR2: SGHNT and YYREEE (reference sequence). V gave up 4 bases and J gave up 7 bases, with 12 bases separating them. As DNA, the CDR3 is TGTGCCAGCAGCCTGGGACTTACAAATGAGCAGTTCTTC. It specifies CASSLGLTNEQFF.

This clone was detected a few times. The chain carries TRBV5-1 and TRBJ2-1; D is possibly TRBD2 (5 bases). From germline, CDR1 is SGHRS and CDR2 YFSETQ. CDR3 size: 12 residues. The V end lost 0 bases, the J end lost 7 bases, and 5 bases lay between the germline ends. The CDR3 spells CASSLAGNEQFF. CDR3 sequence (DNA): TGCGCCAGCAGCTTGGCGGGGAATGAGCAGTTCTTC. The full variable domain, its missing parts supplied by reference TRBV5-1 and TRBJ2-1, is KAGVTQTPRYLIKTRGQQVTLSCSPISGHRSVSWYQQTPGQGLQFLFEYFSETQRNKGNFPGRFSGRQFSNSRSEMNVSTLELGDSALYLCASSLAGNEQFFGPGTRLTVL.

The V gene is TRBV7-9, the J gene TRBJ2-7; TRBD2 matches 7 bases. CDR3 length equals 15 residues. Germline CDR1 and CDR2: SEHNR and FQNEAQ (reference sequence). The trim removed 2 bases at V and 2 bases at J, leaving 6 bases unmatched. For the CDR3, the DNA is TGTGCCAGCAGCTTAAAAGCCGGACTAGCCTACGAGCAGTACTTC. As protein: CASSLKAGLAYEQYF.

The chain combines TRBV27 with TRBJ2-6; D perhaps matches TRBD1 (5 bases). The ends were cut back, 6 bases at V and 1 base at J, with 19 bases in the middle. The CDR3 extends over 18 amino acids. Germline CDR1 is MNHEY and CDR2 is SMNVEV (reference sequence). DNA for the CDR3: TGTGCCAGCAGCCGAGACAGATTGAGGAATTCTGGGGCCAACGTCCTGACTTTC. Amino acid sequence: CASSRDRLRNSGANVLTF.

The chain links TRBV30 to TRBJ1-1; the D is unclear. CDR3 size: 13 residues. V was shortened by 3 bases and J by 4 bases, with 12 bases between the two germline ends. Germline CDR1 is GTSNPN and CDR2 is SVGIG (reference sequence). The CDR3 DNA is TGTGCCTGGAGCGGGATGTCGGTCACTGAAGCTTTCTTT. It codes for CAWSGMSVTEAFF.

This clone was counted between two and nine times. The chain employs TRBV5-1 and TRBJ2-2; TRBD1 is a possible D gene (6 bases). This CDR3 is built from 14 residues. V was pared by 5 bases and J by 10 bases, with 18 bases between. CDR1 SGHRS and CDR2 YFSETQ come from the germline V gene. CDR3 region: CASSRDRPASELFF. In DNA, the CDR3 is TGCGCCAGCAGTCGTGACAGGCCCGCGTCGGAGCTGTTTTTT. Full variable domain (missing parts from reference TRBV5-1 and TRBJ2-2): KAGVTQTPRYLIKTRGQQVTLSCSPISGHRSVSWYQQTPGQGLQFLFEYFSETQRNKGNFPGRFSGRQFSNSRSEMNVSTLELGDSALYLCASSRDRPASELFFGEGSRLTVL.

This sequence joins TRBV5-1 and TRBJ2-7; D uncertain. With the DNA end fitting TRBJ2-5 better, the J assignment may be wrong. The germline V gene encodes CDR1 SGHRS and CDR2 YFSETQ. The CDR3 runs to 11 residues. CDR3 sequence: CASSERETQYF. DNA for the CDR3: TGCGCCAGCAGCGAGCGTGAGACCCAGTACTTC.

The chain joins TRBV5-1 to TRBJ2-1, with 11 bases lining up with TRBD2. V was clipped by 1 base and J by 7 bases; unmatched bases: 1. The CDR3 loop spans 14 amino acids. Per germline, CDR1 SGHRS and CDR2 YFSETQ. The CDR3 bases are TGCGCCAGCAGCTTGATAGCGGGGGGGAATGAGCAGTTCTTC. Its translation is CASSLIAGGNEQFF.

This clone was seen more than once but under ten times. This chain connects TRBV19 to TRBJ2-1; D ambiguous. The CDR3 is 16 residues long. Germline V CDR1 and CDR2: LNHDA, SQIVND (reference sequence). Trimming cost V 1 base and J 0 bases, with 10 bases left between them. CDR3 DNA: TGTGCCAGTAGTATAGCAGGCCGCAGCTCCTACAATGAGCAGTTCTTC. Amino acids: CASSIAGRSSYNEQFF. Full variable domain (missing parts from reference TRBV19 and TRBJ2-1): DGGITQSPKYLFRKEGQNVTLSCEQNLNHDAMYWYRQDPGQGLRLIYYSQIVNDFQKGDIAEGYSVSREKKESFPLTVTSAQKNPTAFYLCASSIAGRSSYNEQFFGPGTRLTVL.

The chain is built from TRBV28 and TRBJ1-2; TRBD1 agrees at 11 bases. The V gene end was trimmed by 2 bases and the J gene end by 3 bases; junction bases not matched to a gene: 11. The CDR3 spans 18 residues. Germline lookup yields CDR1 MDHEN and CDR2 SYDVKM. Here the CDR3 reads CASSLIIWDRGSDYGYTF. The CDR3 region has the DNA TGTGCCAGCAGTTTAATTATCTGGGACAGGGGGAGTGACTATGGCTACACCTTC.

The CDR3 spells CASSPGQISNQPQHF. Here the CDR3 DNA reads TGTGCCAGCAGCCCGGGACAGATCAGCAATCAGCCCCAGCATTTT. The chain recombines TRBV6-1 with TRBJ1-5, with 7 bases lining up with TRBD1. Germline CDR1 and CDR2: MNHNS and SASEGT. The J segment lost 1 base and the V segment lost 6 bases, leaving 6 bases of the junction unmatched. This CDR3 is built from 15 residues.

This chain connects TRBV5-1 to TRBJ2-1, with 7 bases matching TRBD1. The ends lost 2 bases at V and 3 bases at J; junction bases unmatched: 2. The CDR3 contains 14 residues. Germline V lookup: CDR1 SGHRS, CDR2 YFSETQ. The CDR3 loop reads CASSLGTDYNEQFF. The CDR3 DNA reads TGCGCCAGCAGCTTAGGGACAGACTACAATGAGCAGTTCTTC.

The chain combines TRBV28 with TRBJ2-7; 9 bases match TRBD2. This CDR3 comprises 15 residues. The trim removed 2 bases at V and 11 bases at J, leaving 13 bases unmatched. Looked up from germline, CDR1 is MDHEN and CDR2 is SYDVKM. DNA of the CDR3: TGTGCCAGCAGTTTAAGTGGCGGGGGGGCAATGAGAGAGTACTTC. Translated, it gives CASSLSGGGAMREYF.

The chain is built from TRBV13 and TRBJ2-7, with no clear D. From germline, CDR1 is PRHDT and CDR2 FYEKMQ (reference sequence). V was cut by 2 bases and J by 0 bases, with 8 bases left in between. This CDR3 contains 14 residues. The CDR3 is CASSLISSSYEQYF. The CDR3 DNA follows: TGTGCCAGCAGCTTAATAAGCTCCTCCTACGAGCAGTACTTC.

V gene TRBV6-6 combines with J gene TRBJ1-2; a weak D match, TRBD1 (5 bases). Trimming took 5 bases from V and 7 from J, leaving 11 bases between them. The CDR3 contains 12 residues. The germline V gene has CDR1 MNHNY and CDR2 SVGAGI (reference sequence). CDR3 coding DNA: TGTGCCAGCAGTCACGACAGTGGTGGCTACACCTTC. Its protein product is CASSHDSGGYTF.

The V gene is TRBV7-9, the J gene TRBJ1-1, with D unclear. V gave up 5 bases and J gave up 10 bases, with 11 bases separating them. The germline V gene has CDR1 SEHNR and CDR2 FQNEAQ (reference sequence). This CDR3 has 11 amino acids. CDR3 sequence: CASSHKPPAFF. The CDR3 nucleotides are TGTGCCAGCAGCCACAAACCTCCAGCTTTCTTT. Variable domain in full (rest from reference TRBV7-9 and TRBJ1-1): DTGVSQNPRHKITKRGQNVTFRCDPISEHNRLYWYRQTLGQGPEFLTYFQNEAQLEKSRLLSDRFSAERPKGSFSTLEIQRTEQGDSAMYLCASSHKPPAFFGQGTRLTVV.

As to this clone: In the same sample, other DNA sequences code for this CDR3. V and J are TRBV18 and TRBJ1-6; 8 bases agree with TRBD1. With 3 bases clipped from V and 10 bases from J, the junction kept 8 bases outside the gene matches. This CDR3 contains 15 residues. Germline V lookup: CDR1 KGHSH, CDR2 LQKENI. CDR3 DNA: TGTGCCAGCTCACCTATCGGACAGGGAGACTCACCCCTCCACTTT. Protein sequence: CASSPIGQGDSPLHF.

The chain has TRBV27 and TRBJ1-5; TRBD1 might be the D (6 bases). CDR1 and CDR2 (germline): MNHEY, SMNVEV (reference sequence). V lost 6 bases and J lost 3, with 12 bases in between. The CDR3 has 14 amino acids. CDR3 sequence reads: CASRRGGNNQPQHF. CDR3 DNA: TGTGCCAGCAGGAGAGGGGGAAACAATCAGCCCCAGCATTTT.

A word on this clone: Germline is not matched at one junction end, which may reflect a read error. The V and J genes are TRBV2 and TRBJ2-1, with 14 positions matching TRBD2. CDR1 and CDR2 (germline): SNHLY, FYNNEI. The CDR3 loop spans 13 amino acids. CDR3 protein: CASRRGTSGSTIF. CDR3 nucleotide sequence: TGTGCCAGCAGGCGAGGGACTAGCGGGAGCACCATCTTC. Supplemented by reference TRBV2 and TRBJ2-1, the full variable domain reads EPEVTQTPSHQVTQMGQEVILRCVPISNHLYFYWYRQILGQKVEFLVSFYNNEISEKSEIFDDQFSVERPDGSNFTLKIRSTKLEDSAMYFCASRRGTSGSTIFGPGTRLTVL.

The chain recombines TRBV10-3 with TRBJ2-1; 12 bases are shared with TRBD1. Germline lookup yields CDR1 ENHRY and CDR2 SYGVKD. This CDR3 spans 14 amino acids. Germline trimming cut 3 bases from V and 8 bases from J; bases unmatched to any gene: 2. The CDR3 here is CAISEGTGGDEQFF. The CDR3 coding sequence is TGTGCCATCAGTGAAGGGACAGGGGGCGATGAGCAGTTCTTC.